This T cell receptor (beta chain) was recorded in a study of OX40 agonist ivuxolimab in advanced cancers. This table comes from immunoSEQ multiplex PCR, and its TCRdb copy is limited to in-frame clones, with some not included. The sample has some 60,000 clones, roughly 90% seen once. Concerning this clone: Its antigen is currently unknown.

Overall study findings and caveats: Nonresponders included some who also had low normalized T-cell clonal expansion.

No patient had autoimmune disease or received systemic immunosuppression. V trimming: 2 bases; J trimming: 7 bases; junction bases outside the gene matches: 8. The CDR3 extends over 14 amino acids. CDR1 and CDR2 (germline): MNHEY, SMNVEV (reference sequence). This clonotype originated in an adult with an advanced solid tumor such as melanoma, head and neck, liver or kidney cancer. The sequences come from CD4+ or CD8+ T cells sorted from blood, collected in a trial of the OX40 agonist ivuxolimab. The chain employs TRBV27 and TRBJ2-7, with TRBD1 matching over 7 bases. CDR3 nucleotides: TGTGCCAGCAGTTTACCGGGACAGCCGAGGGAGCAGTACTTC. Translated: CASSLPGQPREQYF.